The rows below give T cell receptor beta chains drawn from one sample of a study of T cells in localized non-small cell lung cancer. Assay: immunoSEQ multiplex PCR; the TCRdb copy retains only in-frame clones and omits some. The sample has approximately 2,000 clones; roughly 25% are singletons. The sample in question was normal lung tissue next to the tumor, obtained before any cancer treatment. These receptors all stem from a female donor older than 55 with stage III squamous cell lung carcinoma. Each CDR3 is given with its conserved first and last residue. A D gene is named only where the DNA matches it firmly.

TRBD1 | TRBV11-3 | CASSLVSGTGIVDEQYF
- | TRBV19 | CASSGSAANEQFF
TRBD1 | TRBV11-3 | CASSLRQGSTYEQYF
TRBD2 | TRBV11-3 | CASSLSSSGSHEQYF
- | TRBV28 | CASTTPPPYEQYF
- | TRBV10-3 | CAISETLSFSGNTIYF
- | TRBV6-8 | CASTSLGMGYGYTF
TRBD1 | TRBV6-8 | CASSTNGDRGNEQYF
TRBD1 | TRBV11-3 | CASSLKGQGPYGYTF
- | TRBV30 | CAWVAGTDSYGYTF
TRBD1 | TRBV25-1 | CASRTGGANTEAFF
TRBD2 | TRBV23-1 | CASRPPGGVAKNIQYF
TRBD2 | TRBV7-7 | CASSLDATSATFTDTQYF
- | TRBV9 | CASSAGQQETQYF
- | TRBV29-1 | CSVDQGGTDTQYF
- | TRBV19 | CASQDRLNTEAFF
TRBD1 | TRBV6-8 | CASSARTGRETQYF
TRBD1 | TRBV9 | CASRPGQGVASNQPQHF
TRBD1 | TRBV18 | CASSPAGQGISSYEQYF
- | TRBV9 | CASSVYPNYGYTF
- | TRBV18 | CASSPPTGEEDTQYF
- | TRBV6-8 | CAGSGAGETQYF
TRBD1 | TRBV30 | CAWDGQGRQPQHF
- | TRBV14 | CASSQMTGWGTGANVLTF
TRBD1 | TRBV14 | CASSPSRGQGKNIQYF
- | TRBV10-3 | CAISEGGTYEQYF